These T cell receptor beta chains were read from a single sample in a study of CD8 T cells in Susac syndrome. MiXCR, run by TCRdb on the immunoSEQ multiplex PCR reads, gives a single entry per CDR3 protein. The sample includes more than 55,000 distinct CDR3 sequences, about 95% of them seen just once. Sequencing was performed on CD8+ T cells from PBMCs. The source is a human donor in good health. Both conserved end residues are part of each CDR3. The D gene is left open where the match is weak. Only part of the rows carry a size: once, few, many, or a class if the clone is expanded.

>TRBD1|TRBJ1-2|TRBV7-2|once
TGTGCCAGCAGGTTCTTACAGGGGGCTGGCTACACCTTC
CASRFLQGAGYTF
>NA|TRBJ1-1|TRBV27|NA
TGTGCCAGCAGTTTGTCCCCTATGGTGGCTGAAGCTTTCTTT
CASSLSPMVAEAFF
>NA|TRBJ2-7|TRBV7-8|NA
TGTGCCAGCAGCTTAACCCCCGGGGCCAGAGACTACGAGCAGTACTTC
CASSLTPGARDYEQYF
>NA|TRBJ1-5|TRBV28|NA
TGTGCCAGCACCCCGTGGGGGGGTTCGAATCAGCCCCAGCATTTT
CASTPWGGSNQPQHF
>NA|TRBJ2-3|TRBV18|NA
TGTGCCAGCTCACCACCTACGGGGCGCGCAGATACGCAGTATTTT
CASSPPTGRADTQYF
>NA|TRBJ2-1|TRBV7-9|NA
TGTGCCAGCAGCTCCGACATGACCTACAATGAGCAGTTCTTC
CASSSDMTYNEQFF
>NA|TRBJ1-3|TRBV4-1|NA
TGCGCCAGCAGCCAAAATTCTGGAAACACCATATATTTT
CASSQNSGNTIYF
>NA|TRBJ1-6|TRBV4-1|NA
TGCGCCAGCAGCCAAGGGTGGCAGTCTTATAATTCACCCCTCCACTTT
CASSQGWQSYNSPLHF
>NA|TRBJ2-1|TRBV9|NA
TGTGCCAGCAGCTACGAGGGGGTTAATGTCGATGAGCAGTTCTTC
CASSYEGVNVDEQFF
>NA|TRBJ1-1|TRBV19|NA
TGTGCCAGTAGGGCAGGAGGCACTGAAGCTTTCTTT
CASRAGGTEAFF
>NA|TRBJ2-1|TRBV12-3/TRBV12-4|NA
TGTGCCAGCAGTTTTTCCCTAGCCATGATCCATGAGCAGTTCTTC
CASSFSLAMIHEQFF
>TRBD1|TRBJ1-1|TRBV13|NA
TGTGCCAGCAGCGAACGGACAGGCTGGGGCACTGAAGCTTTCTTT
CASSERTGWGTEAFF
>TRBD1|TRBJ2-2|TRBV7-3|NA
TGTGCCAGCAGCTACCCTCGGACAGGGAACACCGGGGAGCTGTTTTTT
CASSYPRTGNTGELFF
>TRBD1|TRBJ2-1|TRBV4-1|NA
TGCGCCAGCAGCCAAGAGGACAGGGAGTACAATGAGCAGTTCTTC
CASSQEDREYNEQFF
>NA|TRBJ2-2|TRBV28|NA
TGTGCCAGCAGACCGGGGCAGGTCACGACCGGGGAGCTGTTTTTT
CASRPGQVTTGELFF
>NA|TRBJ1-1|TRBV30|NA
TGTGCCTGGAATGCGGGGGGGACTGAAGCTTTCTTT
CAWNAGGTEAFF
>NA|TRBJ2-7|TRBV6-5|NA
TGTGCCAGCAGTTACGAACAGAACTCCTACGAGCAGTACTTC
CASSYEQNSYEQYF
>TRBD1|TRBJ2-7|TRBV7-8|once
TGTGCCAGCAGCTTAGTTACAGGGGATTACGAGCAGTACTTC
CASSLVTGDYEQYF
>NA|TRBJ2-7|TRBV7-9|NA
TGTGCCAGCAGCTTCCCGGTCACCTACGAGCAGTACTTC
CASSFPVTYEQYF